A selection of T cell receptor beta chains follows, all from one sample in a study of neurological immune-mediated disorders. In TCRdb, the 5' RACE reads were re-called with MiXCR into one record per CDR3 protein. The table lists 55,000 or so distinct CDR3 sequences, 4.2% of them singletons. Sequencing used PBMCs. The receptor source for this set is a man aged 50-60 years with multiple sclerosis. Both conserved end residues are part of each CDR3. A D gene is named only where the DNA matches it firmly. Expanded clones get a size class; other rows say once, few or many, or leave the size out.

D: TRBD1
size: many
V: TRBV29-1
J: TRBJ2-5
CDR3: CSARDRGYQETQYF
DNA: TGCAGCGCCCGGGACAGGGGTTACCAAGAGACCCAGTACTTC

D: .
size: .
V: TRBV28
J: TRBJ1-2
CDR3: CASSLVDLNYGYTF
DNA: TGTGCCAGCAGTCTCGTGGACTTAAACTATGGCTACACCTTC

D: TRBD1
size: few
V: TRBV2
J: TRBJ2-3
CDR3: CASSESPRTGADTQYF
DNA: TGTGCCAGCAGTGAATCCCCCAGGACAGGGGCAGATACGCAGTATTTT

D: .
size: many
V: TRBV5-1
J: TRBJ2-2
CDR3: CASSFDIANTGELFF
DNA: TGCGCCAGCAGCTTCGATATCGCGAACACCGGGGAGCTGTTTTTT

D: .
size: many
V: TRBV24-1
J: TRBJ2-2
CDR3: CATSKPTNTGELFF
DNA: TGTGCCACCTCAAAGCCGACGAACACCGGGGAGCTGTTTTTT

D: TRBD1
size: many
V: TRBV28
J: TRBJ2-7
CDR3: CASSLFGTDSYEQYF
DNA: TGTGCCAGCAGTTTATTCGGGACAGATTCCTACGAGCAGTACTTC

D: TRBD1
size: many
V: TRBV7-9
J: TRBJ1-1
CDR3: CASSLVGTGFTEAFF
DNA: TGTGCCAGCAGCTTAGTTGGGACAGGGTTCACTGAAGCTTTCTTT

D: .
size: many
V: TRBV7-9
J: TRBJ1-1
CDR3: CASNGLNTEAFF
DNA: TGTGCCAGCAACGGGTTGAACACTGAAGCTTTCTTT

D: .
size: many
V: TRBV4-1
J: TRBJ1-6
CDR3: CASSQDADSPLHF
DNA: TGCGCCAGCAGCCAAGATGCCGATTCACCCCTCCACTTT

D: .
size: many
V: TRBV7-3
J: TRBJ2-3
CDR3: CASGSFDTQYF
DNA: TGTGCCAGCGGTAGCTTTGATACGCAGTATTTT

D: .
size: many
V: TRBV5-1
J: TRBJ1-3
CDR3: CASSPGQLGSGNTIYF
DNA: TGCGCCAGCAGCCCCGGACAGCTCGGCTCTGGAAACACCATATATTTT

D: .
size: many
V: TRBV20-1
J: TRBJ1-4
CDR3: CSARPYRFGNEKLFF
DNA: TGCAGTGCTAGACCCTACAGATTCGGTAATGAAAAACTGTTTTTT

D: TRBD2
size: many
V: TRBV2
J: TRBJ2-1
CDR3: CASRAGALTEQFF
DNA: TGTGCCAGCAGAGCGGGAGCACTAACTGAGCAGTTCTTC

D: TRBD2
size: many
V: TRBV14
J: TRBJ2-1
CDR3: CASSQLAGLYNEQFF
DNA: TGTGCCAGCAGCCAACTAGCGGGGCTTTACAATGAGCAGTTCTTC

D: .
size: .
V: TRBV6-5
J: TRBJ1-2
CDR3: CASSYGGLAGYTF
DNA: TGTGCCAGCAGTTACGGGGGACTTGCGGGCTACACCTTC

D: .
size: .
V: TRBV3-1
J: TRBJ2-7
CDR3: CASSQDTLSYEQYF
DNA: TGTGCCAGCAGCCAAGACACGCTCTCCTACGAGCAGTACTTC

D: .
size: many
V: TRBV5-1
J: TRBJ1-2
CDR3: CASSLRQSDYGYTF
DNA: TGCGCCAGCAGCCTAAGGCAGAGTGACTATGGCTACACCTTC

D: .
size: .
V: TRBV4-1
J: TRBJ1-6
CDR3: CASSQGLTPLNF
DNA: TGCGCCAGCAGCCAAGGTTTAACACCCCTCAACTTT

D: TRBD2
size: .
V: TRBV6-6
J: TRBJ2-7
CDR3: CASSRLAGAYEQYF
DNA: TGTGCCAGCAGCCGACTAGCGGGTGCCTACGAGCAGTACTTC

D: TRBD2
size: many
V: TRBV12-3/TRBV12-4
J: TRBJ2-1
CDR3: CASSLPLRTSGPYNEQFF
DNA: TGTGCCAGCAGTTTACCATTAAGGACTAGCGGGCCTTACAATGAGCAGTTCTTC

D: .
size: .
V: TRBV7-9
J: TRBJ2-1
CDR3: CASSFRGDEQFF
DNA: TGTGCCAGCAGCTTCAGGGGAGATGAGCAGTTCTTC

D: TRBD1
size: many
V: TRBV12-3/TRBV12-4
J: TRBJ1-4
CDR3: CASSLRLQGADVKLFF
DNA: TGTGCCAGCAGTTTACGTCTACAGGGGGCCGATGTAAAACTGTTTTTT

D: TRBD1
size: many
V: TRBV5-6
J: TRBJ1-5
CDR3: CASSYRGTNQPQHF
DNA: TGTGCCAGCAGCTACAGGGGAACCAATCAGCCCCAGCATTTT

D: .
size: many
V: TRBV6-1
J: TRBJ1-5
CDR3: CASSEEPPDQPQHF
DNA: TGTGCCAGCAGTGAAGAGCCCCCGGATCAGCCCCAGCATTTT

D: .
size: .
V: TRBV20-1
J: TRBJ1-5
CDR3: CSARVTFRGQPQNF
DNA: TGCAGCGCTCGGGTAACCTTTCGCGGTCAGCCCCAGAATTTT

D: .
size: many
V: TRBV27
J: TRBJ1-5
CDR3: CASSSDGSYQPQNF
DNA: TGTGCCAGCAGTTCGGACGGATCCTATCAGCCCCAGAATTTT